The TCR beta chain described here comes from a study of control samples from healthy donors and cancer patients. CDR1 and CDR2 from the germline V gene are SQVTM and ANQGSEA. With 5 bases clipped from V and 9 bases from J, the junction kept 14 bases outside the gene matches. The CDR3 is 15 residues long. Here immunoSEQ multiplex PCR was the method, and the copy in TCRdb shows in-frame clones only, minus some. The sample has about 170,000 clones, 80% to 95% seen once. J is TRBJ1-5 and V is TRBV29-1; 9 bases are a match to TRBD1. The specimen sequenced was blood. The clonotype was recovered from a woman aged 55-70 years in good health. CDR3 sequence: CSVSQGAHRGGPQHF. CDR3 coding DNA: TGCAGCGTTTCACAGGGGGCGCACCGCGGAGGGCCCCAGCATTTT.